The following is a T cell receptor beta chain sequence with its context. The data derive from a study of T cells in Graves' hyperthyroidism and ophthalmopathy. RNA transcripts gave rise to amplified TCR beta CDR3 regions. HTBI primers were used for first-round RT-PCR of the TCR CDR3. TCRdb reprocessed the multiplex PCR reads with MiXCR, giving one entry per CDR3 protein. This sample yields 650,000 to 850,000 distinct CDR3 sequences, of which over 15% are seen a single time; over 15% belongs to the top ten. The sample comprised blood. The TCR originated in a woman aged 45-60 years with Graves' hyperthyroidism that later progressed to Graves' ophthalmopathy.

The CDR3 sequence is CSARDGTGDYNSPLHF. Here the CDR3 DNA reads TGCAGTGCTAGAGATGGGACAGGGGACTATAATTCACCCCTCCACTTT. V usage is TRBV20-1 and J usage is TRBJ1-6; 10 positions match TRBD1. The germline V gene encodes CDR1 DFQATT and CDR2 SNEGSKA (reference sequence). This CDR3 is 16 amino acids long. V shed 0 bases, J shed 3 bases, and the junction held 2 bases outside the gene matches.